This TCR beta chain was sequenced during a study of Graves' ophthalmopathy and Graves' hyperthyroidism. Germline CDR1 LNHDA, CDR2 SQIVND (reference sequence). With 5 bases removed from V and 4 bases from J, the gap between germline ends came to 20 bases. This CDR3 is built from 16 residues. Amplified TCR beta CDR3 regions were obtained using RNA transcripts as template. HTBI primers were used in a first-round RT-PCR, which preceded a second-round multiplex PCR. One entry per CDR3 protein results from TCRdb running MiXCR on the multiplex PCR reads. Of a few hundred thousand distinct CDR3 sequences listed, 15% are singletons. Hyperthyroidism counted as stable given no ophthalmopathy within 18 months of follow-up. Thyroid ultrasound, orbital computed tomography, TRAb, serum thyroxine and clinical symptoms formed the basis of diagnosis. This clonotype showed up many times.

This clonotype originated in a woman aged 18 to 35 with stable Graves' hyperthyroidism. The sample taken for sequencing was peripheral blood. The gene calls are TRBV19 and TRBJ1-2; TRBD1 might be the D (6 bases). The CDR3 protein is CASSVLTGAASYGYTF. DNA of the CDR3: TGTGCCAGTAGTGTCCTGACAGGCGCCGCTAGCTATGGCTACACCTTC.